One and the same sample provided the 15 T cell receptor beta chains below, sequenced in a study of shared clonotypes between healthy human individuals (dated by TCRdb to the early 2020s). The library was built by means of the immunoSEQ multiplex PCR assay. The immuneACCESS repertoire file appears here via TCRdb, limited to in-frame rearrangements. These files lack a portion of the clones; in checked studies, under half of the deficit traces to unresolved V genes, and the cause of the others is not known. The sample records hundreds of thousands of clones, over 65% of which are singletons. The ten largest clones represent approximately 10% of the sample. Source material: memory CD4+ T cells sorted from blood. According to the study, the label for this sample's cell subset or site signals: CD45RA-negative fraction. The receptor set was obtained from a man aged 30-40 years in good health.

The chain joins TRBV4-3 to TRBJ2-7; 7 bases map to TRBD2. Looked up from germline, CDR1 is LGHNA and CDR2 is YSLEER. This CDR3 spans 14 amino acids. Trimming took 5 bases from V and 6 from J; bases not matched to a gene: 10. The CDR3 sequence is CASSIGLGPREQYF. DNA of the CDR3: TGCGCCAGCAGCATCGGACTAGGACCACGCGAGCAGTACTTC.

This clone was counted once. CDR3 region: CASSPSAGGRNQPQHF. The CDR3 DNA reads TGTGCCAGCTCACCATCGGCAGGGGGTAGAAATCAGCCCCAGCATTTT. The chain joins TRBV18 to TRBJ1-5, with 7 bases identical to TRBD1. CDR3 length: 16 amino acids. Germline V CDR1 and CDR2: KGHSH, LQKENI. Trimming cost V 2 bases and J 4 bases; bases outside gene matches: 8.

The V and J genes are TRBV5-4 and TRBJ2-7; TRBD2 matches 7 bases. The ends lost 2 bases at V and 4 bases at J; junction bases unmatched: 6. There are 14 residues in the CDR3. Germline V gives CDR1 SGHNT, CDR2 YYREEE (reference sequence). As DNA, the CDR3 is TGTGCCAGCAGCTTCAAGCGGGGTGGGTACGAGCAGTACTTC. Translation: CASSFKRGGYEQYF.

This clone came up many times. The chain employs TRBV11-2 and TRBJ2-1; D possibly matches TRBD1 or TRBD2 (5 bases each). Germline V gene sequence: CDR1 SGHAT, CDR2 FQNNGV. V shed 5 bases and J shed 4 bases, with 15 bases lying between them. The CDR3 loop spans 15 amino acids. DNA of the CDR3: TGTGCCAGCAGCCGAATTCGGGGCTCATACAATGAGCAGTTCTTC. It codes for CASSRIRGSYNEQFF.

The chain's CDR3 is CASSGQAGGTTGELFF. The DNA for the CDR3 is TGCGCCAGCAGCGGTCAAGCGGGAGGGACTACCGGGGAGCTGTTTTTT. The chain recombines TRBV5-1 with TRBJ2-2, with TRBD2 matching 10 bases. Germline V lookup: CDR1 SGHRS, CDR2 YFSETQ. The CDR3 length is 16 residues. V shed 4 bases and J 5 bases; nucleotides not matched to a gene: 8.

DNA for the CDR3: TGTGCCAGCAGCTTAGGAGCGGCTGCTACGAACACCGGGGAGCTGTTTTTT. Its translation: CASSLGAAATNTGELFF. J is TRBJ2-2 and V is TRBV7-2; tentative D call: TRBD2 (5 bases). The CDR3 extends over 17 amino acids. V lost 1 base and J 0 bases, leaving 12 bases between the germline ends. Germline V gene data show CDR1 as SGHTA and CDR2 as FQGNSA.

This chain uses TRBV5-6 with TRBJ2-3, with 10 bases fitting TRBD2. J was trimmed by 14 bases and V by 3 bases; bases with no gene match: 18. The CDR3 runs 16 residues. Germline-derived CDR1 and CDR2 are SGHDT and YYEEEE. CDR3 amino acids: CASSSLAGDETIRGYF. The CDR3 DNA follows: TGTGCCAGCAGCTCCCTAGCGGGAGACGAAACCATACGAGGGTATTTT.

This chain uses TRBV7-8 with TRBJ1-1; D is unresolved. Germline V lookup: CDR1 SGHVS, CDR2 FQNEAQ. Between the trimmed V and J ends, which lost 1 base and 5 bases, there was a span of 8 bases. The CDR3 loop spans 13 amino acids. CDR3 sequence: CASSLVPGTEAFF. CDR3 DNA sequence: TGTGCCAGCAGCTTAGTCCCGGGTACTGAAGCTTTCTTT.

The V gene is TRBV29-1, the J gene TRBJ2-7, with 7 nucleotides matching TRBD1. This CDR3 has 12 residues. V was clipped by 6 bases and J by 2 bases; unmatched bases: 4. CDR1 is SQVTM and CDR2 is ANQGSEA in the germline V gene. This CDR3 reads CSVRQGPYEQYF. CDR3 bases: TGCAGCGTCAGACAGGGACCCTACGAGCAGTACTTC.

This clone was recorded only once. V gene TRBV5-4 combines with J gene TRBJ2-2; 16 bases match TRBD2. In germline, CDR1 is SGHNT, CDR2 YYREEE (reference sequence). The length of the CDR3 is 17 residues. V was clipped by 3 bases and J by 6 bases; unmatched bases: 5. The CDR3, as DNA: TGTGCCAGCAGCTCACCGGGACTAGCGGGAGGGGCCGGGGAGCTGTTTTTT. Translation: CASSSPGLAGGAGELFF.

This chain connects TRBV19 to TRBJ2-6, with 9 bases lining up with TRBD1. The CDR3 runs 18 residues. Unmatched junction bases numbered 7, after V lost 4 bases and J lost 0 bases. CDR1 and CDR2 (germline): LNHDA, SQIVND (reference sequence). CDR3 loop: CASSSRQGDFSGANVLTF. In nucleotides, the CDR3 is TGTGCCAGTAGTAGCCGACAGGGGGATTTCTCTGGGGCCAACGTCCTGACTTTC.

The chain joins TRBV19 to TRBJ2-1; D is unresolved. The germline V and J ends were trimmed by 2 bases and 3 bases, with 11 bases remaining between them. This CDR3 comprises 15 residues. Germline CDR1 reads LNHDA; CDR2 reads SQIVND (reference sequence). The CDR3 coding sequence is TGTGCCAGTAGTATACCCGAGTGGGGCTACAATGAGCAGTTCTTC. Amino acids: CASSIPEWGYNEQFF.

J is TRBJ2-2 and V is TRBV25-1; perhaps D is TRBD1 or TRBD2 (5 bases each). This CDR3 region has 13 residues. From germline, CDR1 is MGHDK and CDR2 SYGVNS. V was clipped by 8 bases and J by 6 bases, with 13 bases between them. The CDR3 loop is CASGKGTSGELFF. In DNA form, the CDR3 reads TGTGCCAGCGGAAAGGGGACGTCCGGGGAGCTGTTTTTT.

The chain recombines TRBV23-1 with TRBJ2-5; the D is unclear. TRBV23-1 falls under the ORF class, with uncertain function. This CDR3 contains 12 residues. Trimming removed 5 bases from V and 2 bases from J, with 6 bases in between. Here the CDR3 reads CASSGQQETQYF. As DNA, the CDR3 is TGCGCCAGCAGTGGCCAGCAAGAGACCCAGTACTTC.

Only one count was recorded for this clone. The CDR3 DNA is TGTGCCAGCAGTTTAGTGGGATGGGGGATCTACACCGGGGAGCTGTTTTTT. This translates into CASSLVGWGIYTGELFF. The rearrangement joins TRBV27 to TRBJ2-2; D is possibly TRBD1 or TRBD2 (5 bases each). This CDR3 has 17 amino acids. Trimming stripped 2 bases from V and 3 bases from J, with 16 bases between. In germline, CDR1 is MNHEY, CDR2 SMNVEV (reference sequence).